Each of the 10 T cell receptor beta chains below was sequenced from the same sample in a study of OX40 agonist ivuxolimab in advanced cancers. The method was immunoSEQ multiplex PCR; TCRdb's version includes in-frame clones alone and lacks a portion of them. The sample gives tens of thousands of clones, around nine tenths of which show up once; around 27% is in the top ten. Sequenced here: CD4+ or CD8+ T cells sorted from blood, sampled in a trial of the OX40 agonist ivuxolimab. The receptors shown here come from an adult with an advanced solid tumor such as melanoma, head and neck, liver or kidney cancer.

This chain links TRBV19 with TRBJ2-2, with D possibly called TRBD1 or TRBD2 (5 bases each). This CDR3 is built from 17 residues. Germline assignment: CDR1 LNHDA and CDR2 SQIVND (reference sequence). Trimming pared 5 bases from V and 4 bases from J, leaving 20 bases between. CDR3 in amino acids: CASSFPLVRAGTGELFF. The CDR3 DNA reads TGTGCCAGTAGTTTCCCACTGGTCAGGGCGGGCACCGGGGAGCTGTTTTTT.

CDR3: CASSFGTSGEQFF. Here the CDR3 DNA reads TGTGCCAGCTCTTTCGGGACTAGCGGTGAGCAGTTCTTC. The chain uses TRBV5-6 and TRBJ2-1; 11 nucleotides match TRBD2. V lost 7 bases and J lost 9; bases outside the gene matches: 6. The CDR3 has 13 amino acids. From germline, CDR1 is SGHDT and CDR2 YYEEEE.

The V call is TRBV7-6, the J call TRBJ2-2; no definite D call. Trimming removed 3 bases at V and 0 bases at J, with 17 bases between. CDR3 length: 18 amino acids. Germline V gene data show CDR1 as SGHVS and CDR2 as FNYEAQ. As DNA, the CDR3 is TGTGCCAGCAGCTTGAACCTAGTGCCAACAGCGAACACCGGGGAGCTGTTTTTT. It translates to CASSLNLVPTANTGELFF.

The V gene is TRBV9, the J gene TRBJ1-2; 8 nucleotides agree with TRBD1. Germline V gene data show CDR1 as SGDLS and CDR2 as YYNGEE. V lost 4 bases, J lost 4 bases, and 9 bases stayed unmatched. The CDR3 is 15 residues long. The CDR3 region is CASSPWDRPGYGYTF. The DNA for the CDR3 is TGTGCCAGCAGCCCTTGGGACAGGCCCGGCTATGGCTACACCTTC. Supplemented by reference TRBV9 and TRBJ1-2, the full variable domain reads DSGVTQTPKHLITATGQRVTLRCSPRSGDLSVYWYQQSLDQGLQFLIQYYNGEERAKGNILERFSAQQFPDLHSELNLSSLELGDSALYFCASSPWDRPGYGYTFGSGTRLTVV.

This sequence joins TRBV4-3 and TRBJ2-7, with 8 bases that match TRBD2. V lost 4 bases and J lost 3; bases outside the gene matches: 8. This CDR3 has 15 residues. CDR1 and CDR2 from the germline V gene are LGHNA and YSLEER. The CDR3 DNA reads TGCGCCAGCAGCCGCGCCCAGGGACTAGTCTACGAGCAGTACTTC. Amino acid sequence: CASSRAQGLVYEQYF.

This chain links TRBV6-1 with TRBJ2-3; TRBD2 matches 8 bases. The CDR3 length is 19 residues. J gave up 5 bases and V 2 bases, and 18 bases lay outside the gene matches. Germline V gene lookup returns CDR1 MNHNS and CDR2 SASEGT. In DNA form, the CDR3 reads TGTGCCAGCAGTGAAAACCCCCTTTTCCTCGGGAGGGCCAGAGATACGCAGTATTTT. This sequence encodes CASSENPLFLGRARDTQYF.

The rearrangement joins TRBV9 to TRBJ2-2; 8 positions match TRBD1. The CDR3 is 15 residues long. Germline loops: CDR1 SGDLS, CDR2 YYNGEE. V lost 3 bases and J lost 3; bases outside the gene matches: 4. The CDR3 DNA follows: TGTGCCAGCAGCGAACAGGGGGTTGACACCGGGGAGCTGTTTTTT. This codes for CASSEQGVDTGELFF.

The chain uses TRBV10-3 and TRBJ2-7; perhaps TRBD1 as D (5 bases). With 0 bases removed from V and 2 bases from J, the gap between germline ends came to 11 bases. Germline V lookup: CDR1 ENHRY, CDR2 SYGVKD. The CDR3 spans 15 residues. Written as DNA, the CDR3 is TGTGCCATCAGTGAGTCGACTCAGGGAACCTACGAGCAGTACTTC. It codes for CAISESTQGTYEQYF.

CDR3 DNA: TGTGCCAGCAGTTACGGACTAGGGGTAGCCTACGAGCAGTACTTC. Protein sequence: CASSYGLGVAYEQYF. The chain joins TRBV6-5 to TRBJ2-7; 7 nucleotides line up with TRBD2. The germline CDR1 and CDR2 sequences are MNHEY and SVGAGI. The ends lost 2 bases at V and 2 bases at J; junction bases unmatched: 6. The CDR3 consists of 15 residues.

J is TRBJ2-2 and V is TRBV9, with D possibly matching TRBD2 (6 bases). V gave up 1 base and J gave up 7 bases, with 11 bases separating them. The germline CDR1 and CDR2 sequences are SGDLS and YYNGEE. The CDR3 is 14 residues long. CDR3 nucleotide sequence: TGTGCCAGCAGCGTAACCCTCGGGAGCGGGGAGCTGTTTTTT. Its protein is CASSVTLGSGELFF.